The source of this T cell receptor beta chain is a study of tumor-infiltrating lymphocytes in primary liver carcinoma. Study context: Subjects presented with primary liver carcinoma managed by surgical resection.

Both blood RNA, taken from unsorted whole blood, and germline DNA were extracted. Patients were chronically HBV-infected and treatment-naive. Remarks on this clonotype: Its antigen remains unidentified. Germline and junction disagree at one end, which may indicate a read error.

The CDR3 length is 13 residues. Germline V lookup: CDR1 SGHAT, CDR2 FQDESV (reference sequence). Starting material of approximately 500 ng total RNA yielded TCR beta cDNA via a constant-region primer. Three-round nested multiplex PCR performed with slightly modified ARM-PCR produced the TCR beta libraries. TRBV1-TRBV30 forward primers and a C-beta reverse primer were used in the first two PCR rounds, which each ran for around 11 cycles. TCRdb redid the calling of the multiplex PCR reads with MiXCR, one entry per CDR3 protein. This table holds about 320,000 distinct CDR3 sequences, 65% found once. General study results and limits: A significantly higher top-250-clone fraction was recorded for tumors than for blood (p = 0.039).

The genes are TRBV11-1 and TRBJ2-7; D unclear. Sequencing was done on a sample of peripheral blood. The source of this sequence is a man aged 35-49 years with primary liver carcinoma and hepatitis B virus infection. The CDR3 sequence: CASSLEGLYGQCF. The CDR3 nucleotides are TGTGCCAGCAGCTTAGAAGGCCTCTACGGGCAGTGCTTC.